A selection of T cell receptor beta chains follows, all from one sample in a study of T cell changes during pregnancy in multiple sclerosis. Here immunoSEQ multiplex PCR was the method, and the copy in TCRdb shows in-frame clones only, minus some. The repertoire holds 80,000 to 100,000 clones, with approximately 90% as singletons. The sequencing used peripheral blood, collected in the second trimester of pregnancy. All receptors come from a female donor in good health, enrolled as a control in a pregnancy study. The CDR3 runs from the conserved cysteine through the conserved F or W. D genes are given only for firm matches. Clone size is stated in some rows and not others, as once, few, many or a class when expanded.

v_call	clone_size	d_call	j_call	cdr3_aa	cdr3_nt
TRBV5-1	NA	TRBD2	TRBJ2-1	CASSSVLAANNEQFF	TGCGCCAGCAGCTCCGTACTAGCGGCAAACAATGAGCAGTTCTTC
TRBV6-5	NA	NA	TRBJ2-3	CASSYSSSVRTDTQYF	TGTGCCAGCAGTTACTCGAGTAGCGTAAGAACAGATACGCAGTATTTT
TRBV5-4	once	NA	TRBJ2-1	CASSQDEGVGINEQFF	TGTGCCAGCAGCCAAGATGAGGGGGTCGGGATAAATGAGCAGTTCTTC
TRBV27	NA	NA	TRBJ1-5	CASSFKGSSNQPQHF	TGTGCCAGCAGTTTTAAAGGGAGTAGCAATCAGCCCCAGCATTTT
TRBV7-6	NA	NA	TRBJ1-4	CASSPYHSTGSNEKLFF	TGTGCCAGCAGCCCCTACCATTCGACAGGAAGTAATGAAAAACTGTTTTTT
TRBV2	NA	NA	TRBJ1-2	CASSDRRESHGYTF	TGTGCCAGCAGTGATCGTCGGGAATCCCATGGCTACACCTTC
TRBV5-8	NA	NA	TRBJ2-2	CASSLGTLNTGELFF	TGTGCCAGCAGCTTAGGGACATTGAACACCGGGGAGCTGTTTTTT
TRBV11-3	once	TRBD1	TRBJ2-1	CASSFRDRYNEQFF	TGTGCCAGCAGCTTCCGGGACAGGTACAATGAGCAGTTCTTC
TRBV28	NA	NA	TRBJ2-3	CASSFYPDTQYF	TGTGCCAGCAGTTTTTATCCAGATACGCAGTATTTT
TRBV18	once	TRBD1	TRBJ2-7	CASSRGQSPEQYF	TGTGCCAGCTCTCGGGGACAGTCCCCCGAGCAGTACTTC
TRBV19	NA	NA	TRBJ1-2	CASSIKGQGYGYTF	TGTGCCAGTAGTATAAAAGGGCAGGGCTATGGCTACACCTTC
TRBV25-1	NA	TRBD1	TRBJ1-5	CASSRGRGNQPQHF	TGTGCCAGCAGCAGGGGGCGAGGCAATCAGCCCCAGCATTTT
TRBV28	few	NA	TRBJ1-5	CASSFSGSFNQPQHF	TGTGCCAGCAGTTTCAGCGGCAGTTTCAATCAGCCCCAGCATTTT
TRBV6-5	NA	NA	TRBJ1-2	CASSYKGAGYTF	TGTGCCAGCAGTTACAAAGGGGCGGGCTACACCTTC
TRBV11-2	NA	TRBD1	TRBJ2-3	CASSTPDRGLSTDTQYF	TGTGCCAGCAGCACCCCGGACAGGGGGCTTAGCACAGATACGCAGTATTTT
TRBV19	once	NA	TRBJ1-4	CASKYRELNEKLFF	TGTGCCAGCAAATACAGGGAACTTAATGAAAAACTGTTTTTT
TRBV10-3	NA	NA	TRBJ1-1	CAISTGLANTEAFF	TGTGCCATCAGCACAGGGCTAGCGAACACTGAAGCTTTCTTT
TRBV7-9	NA	TRBD2	TRBJ2-3	CASSLVAGETDTQYF	TGTGCCAGCAGCTTAGTAGCGGGAGAAACAGATACGCAGTATTTT
TRBV25-1	NA	TRBD1	TRBJ1-1	CASRTTGFPFEAFF	TGTGCCAGCAGAACGACAGGGTTCCCTTTTGAAGCTTTCTTT
TRBV11-3	NA	TRBD2	TRBJ2-1	CASSLGGETYNEQFF	TGTGCCAGCAGCTTGGGAGGGGAAACCTACAATGAGCAGTTCTTC
TRBV2	NA	TRBD2	TRBJ2-1	CASSDPGLAGGRDEQFF	TGTGCCAGCAGTGATCCGGGACTAGCGGGAGGAAGGGATGAGCAGTTCTTC
TRBV5-4	NA	TRBD1	TRBJ1-2	CASSLPGGRANYGYTF	TGTGCCAGCAGCTTGCCAGGGGGTAGAGCTAACTATGGCTACACCTTC
TRBV9	NA	NA	TRBJ1-1	CASSVFQGKDTEAFF	TGTGCCAGCAGCGTATTCCAGGGGAAGGACACTGAAGCTTTCTTT
TRBV7-2	few	TRBD1	TRBJ1-2	CASSSTGAGGYTF	TGTGCCAGCAGCTCGACAGGGGCGGGGGGCTACACCTTC
TRBV7-2	NA	NA	TRBJ1-1	CASSSHGLMNTEAFF	TGTGCCAGCAGCTCCCACGGTTTAATGAACACTGAAGCTTTCTTT
TRBV10-1	NA	NA	TRBJ2-2	CASRSDTGELFF	TGCGCCAGCAGGTCGGACACCGGGGAGCTGTTTTTT
TRBV4-2	NA	TRBD2	TRBJ2-1	CASSLSSGGAGEQFF	TGTGCCAGCAGCCTTTCTAGCGGGGGGGCCGGTGAGCAGTTCTTC
TRBV30	once	TRBD1	TRBJ2-7	CAWSPGQGNEQYF	TGTGCCTGGAGCCCGGGACAGGGGAACGAGCAGTACTTC
TRBV6-6	NA	NA	TRBJ1-1	CASSSDRNTEAFF	TGTGCCAGCAGTTCGGACAGAAACACTGAAGCTTTCTTT
TRBV7-9	NA	NA	TRBJ1-4	CASSVDRRNEKLFF	TGTGCCAGCAGCGTGGACAGAAGGAATGAAAAACTGTTTTTT
TRBV4-1	NA	NA	TRBJ2-7	CASSQGQGLNSYEQYF	TGCGCCAGCAGCCAAGGTCAGGGACTTAACTCCTACGAGCAGTACTTC
TRBV4-3	NA	TRBD1	TRBJ2-7	CASSQIRQGIREQYF	TGCGCCAGCAGCCAGATCCGACAGGGTATCCGCGAGCAGTACTTC
TRBV29-1	NA	NA	TRBJ1-2	CSVGNRDGYTF	TGCAGCGTTGGGAACAGGGACGGCTACACCTTC
TRBV6-5	NA	NA	TRBJ2-7	CASSYSFTAPYEQYF	TGTGCCAGCAGTTACTCGTTTACAGCCCCCTACGAGCAGTACTTC
TRBV6-6	NA	TRBD1	TRBJ1-1	CASSGRTGDGEAFF	TGTGCCAGCAGTGGTCGGACAGGGGACGGTGAAGCTTTCTTT
TRBV7-2	NA	NA	TRBJ1-3	CASSLAEKHTIYF	TGTGCCAGCAGCTTAGCGGAGAAACACACCATATATTTT
TRBV7-8	NA	TRBD2	TRBJ2-7	CASSHGTSGTYEQYF	TGTGCCAGCAGCCATGGGACTAGCGGAACCTACGAGCAGTACTTC
TRBV5-1	NA	NA	TRBJ1-1	CASSGLGGSNTEAFF	TGCGCCAGCAGCGGACTCGGGGGGTCAAACACTGAAGCTTTCTTT
TRBV9	NA	TRBD1	TRBJ1-3	CASSSGQASGNTIYF	TGTGCCAGCAGCTCAGGACAGGCGTCTGGAAACACCATATATTTT
TRBV28	NA	TRBD2	TRBJ2-1	CASQVLAAYNEQFF	TGTGCCAGCCAGGTACTAGCGGCTTACAATGAGCAGTTCTTC
TRBV7-2	once	NA	TRBJ1-1	CASSFGTGGYTEAFF	TGTGCCAGCAGCTTTGGCACCGGGGGTTACACTGAAGCTTTCTTT
TRBV5-1	NA	TRBD2	TRBJ2-1	CASNIVVPSGATYNEQFF	TGCGCCAGCAACATTGTAGTCCCTAGCGGGGCTACTTACAATGAGCAGTTCTTC
TRBV28	NA	TRBD2	TRBJ2-7	CASSPTSAYKYEQYF	TGTGCCAGCAGTCCCACTAGCGCCTACAAATACGAGCAGTACTTC
TRBV7-8	NA	TRBD1	TRBJ1-6	CASSPDRVSYNSPLHF	TGTGCCAGCAGCCCGGACAGGGTGTCGTATAATTCACCCCTCCACTTT
TRBV25-1	NA	NA	TRBJ1-1	CASSEYSGVEETEAFF	TGTGCCAGCAGTGAATACTCTGGCGTTGAGGAGACTGAAGCTTTCTTT
TRBV9	NA	TRBD2	TRBJ2-1	CASSVQRGIYNEQFF	TGTGCCAGCAGCGTACAGCGGGGAATCTACAATGAGCAGTTCTTC
TRBV19	NA	NA	TRBJ1-1	CASSAERGPGGAEAFF	TGTGCCAGTTCTGCAGAGCGGGGGCCTGGGGGAGCTGAAGCTTTCTTT
TRBV30	NA	TRBD2	TRBJ2-1	CACSTSGVPNEQFF	TGTGCCTGCTCGACTAGCGGGGTGCCCAATGAGCAGTTCTTC
TRBV30	NA	NA	TRBJ2-3	CAWSLGRGSTDTQYF	TGTGCCTGGAGTTTGGGGAGGGGGAGCACAGATACGCAGTATTTT
TRBV9	NA	TRBD1	TRBJ1-1	CASSGRQGMNTEAFF	TGTGCCAGCAGCGGACGACAGGGGATGAACACTGAAGCTTTCTTT
TRBV14	NA	NA	TRBJ1-1	CASSKGGVPEAFF	TGTGCCAGCAGTAAAGGGGGGGTCCCTGAAGCTTTCTTT
TRBV5-6	NA	TRBD1	TRBJ2-5	CASSGTGGETQYF	TGTGCCAGCAGCGGGACAGGGGGAGAGACCCAGTACTTC
TRBV18	NA	TRBD1	TRBJ1-1	CASSLGTGEAFF	TGTGCCAGCTCTCTCGGGACAGGTGAAGCTTTCTTT
TRBV7-9	NA	NA	TRBJ1-1	CASSLASGGYTEAFF	TGTGCCAGCAGCTTAGCTTCGGGAGGGTATACTGAAGCTTTCTTT